This passage covers 27 T cell receptor beta chains from one sample sequenced in a study of T cells in Graves' hyperthyroidism and ophthalmopathy. RNA transcripts served as the template for amplifying TCR beta CDR3 regions. During a first-round RT-PCR of the TCR CDR3, the HTBI primer set was used. TCRdb ran MiXCR on the multiplex PCR reads and lists one entry per CDR3 protein. The sample shows 650,000 to 850,000 distinct CDR3 sequences, roughly a sixth of them seen only once. Sequencing was performed on blood. The receptors stem from a woman between 45 and 65 years old with Graves' hyperthyroidism that later progressed to Graves' ophthalmopathy.

This clonotype was observed a handful of times. V is TRBV5-1 and J is TRBJ1-6; D unclear. Germline CDR1 reads SGHRS; CDR2 reads YFSETQ. The length of the CDR3 is 13 residues. V was shortened by 5 bases and J by 6 bases, with 9 bases between the two germline ends. The CDR3 region has the DNA TGCGCCAGCAGGGAGGGTGGTAATTCACCCCTCCACTTT. This codes for CASREGGNSPLHF.

This clonotype came up a few times. V usage is TRBV27 and J usage is TRBJ2-3, with 8 nucleotides matching TRBD1. Germline lookup yields CDR1 MNHEY and CDR2 SMNVEV (reference sequence). This CDR3 region has 16 residues. The V and J ends lost 3 bases and 5 bases, in that order; junction bases with no gene match: 10. The CDR3 DNA reads TGTGCCAGCAGTTTCCCCCCAGGGGGCGAATTAGATACGCAGTATTTT. Its protein product is CASSFPPGGELDTQYF.

This clonotype was seen ten or more times. The rearrangement joins TRBV7-9 to TRBJ1-4, with D perhaps TRBD1 (5 bases). Trimming cost V 5 bases and J 3 bases, with 16 bases left between them. Germline V gene sequence: CDR1 SEHNR, CDR2 FQNEAQ (reference sequence). The CDR3 runs 16 residues. DNA for the CDR3: TGTGCCAGCAGCCCCCGGGGCGGACCTTCTAATGAAAAACTGTTTTTT. Translation: CASSPRGGPSNEKLFF.

J is TRBJ2-3 and V is TRBV5-4, with D perhaps matching TRBD2 (5 bases). Per the germline V gene, CDR1 is SGHNT and CDR2 is YYREEE (reference sequence). The CDR3 covers 12 residues. V was clipped by 2 bases and J by 10 bases, with 11 bases between them. CDR3 nucleotides: TGTGCCAGCAGCTTAGGAGGAGTATCGCAGTATTTT. Encoded protein: CASSLGGVSQYF.

The rearrangement links TRBV27 to TRBJ2-2; D is possibly TRBD1 (8 bases). The V gene's germline CDR1 is MNHEY and CDR2 SMNVEV (reference sequence). The CDR3 runs 17 residues. The ends were cut back, 2 bases at V and 4 bases at J, with 17 bases in the middle. The CDR3 DNA reads TGTGCCAGCAGTTTACCGGGAGGCAGGGGGCTCACCGGGGAGCTGTTTTTT. It yields the protein CASSLPGGRGLTGELFF.

Ten or more counts support this clonotype. The chain combines TRBV6-1 with TRBJ1-5, with 11 bases identical to TRBD1. Germline CDR1 is MNHNS and CDR2 is SASEGT. CDR3 size: 14 residues. V trimming: 5 bases; J trimming: 6 bases; junction bases outside the gene matches: 3. The CDR3 DNA reads as TGTGCCAGCAGTCGGGACAGGGGGAGTCAGCCCCAGCATTTT. Translating gives CASSRDRGSQPQHF.

This clonotype showed up many times. The chain combines TRBV3-1 with TRBJ1-1; 10 positions match TRBD1. Per germline, CDR1 LGHDT and CDR2 YNNKEL (reference sequence). J gave up 4 bases and V 5 bases, and 4 bases lay outside the gene matches. CDR3 length: 14 amino acids. CDR3 sequence (DNA): TGTGCCAGCAGCTTCGGGACAGGGGCCACTGAAGCTTTCTTT. This codes for CASSFGTGATEAFF.

The chain couples TRBV14 to TRBJ2-1; the match to TRBD2 covers 16 bases. The CDR3 spans 16 residues. The V and J ends lost 2 bases and 12 bases, in that order; junction bases with no gene match: 7. Germline V gene data show CDR1 as SGHDN and CDR2 as FVKESK. The CDR3 DNA reads as TGTGCCAGCAGCCAACCGGGACTAGCGGGGGGGTTACGGCAGTTCTTC. Translated, it gives CASSQPGLAGGLRQFF.

The chain joins TRBV24-1 to TRBJ2-1, with a possible D match to TRBD1 (6 bases). Germline lookup yields CDR1 KGHDR and CDR2 SFDVKD. CDR3 length equals 15 residues. With 5 bases removed from V and 4 bases from J, the gap between germline ends came to 14 bases. The CDR3 loop is CATSASQGRYNEQFF. The CDR3 DNA is TGTGCCACCAGTGCCTCTCAGGGGAGATACAATGAGCAGTTCTTC.

Of note for this clonotype: The CDR3 does not close with the conserved phenylalanine or tryptophan, likely indicating a read error. The V and J genes are TRBV6-2 or TRBV6-3 and TRBJ1-5; possibly TRBD1 for D (6 bases). CDR3 length: 17 amino acids. Germline V CDR1 and CDR2: MNHEY, SVGEGT. Trimming stripped 8 bases from V and 0 bases from J, with 20 bases between. In nucleotides, the CDR3 is TGTGCCAGCTCCCCTGGGGACATCGCAATTAGCAATCAGCCCCAGCATCTT. It is translated as CASSPGDIAISNQPQHL.

The CDR3 DNA reads TGCAGCGCCACGGGCAGCACTGGCGAGCAGTACTTC. Residues: CSATGSTGEQYF. The chain is built from TRBV29-1 and TRBJ2-7; D unclear. The V gene's germline CDR1 is SQVTM and CDR2 ANQGSEA. V lost 7 bases, J lost 6 bases, and 16 bases lay in between. The CDR3 is 12 amino acids.

There are a few counts of this clonotype. This chain joins TRBV19 and TRBJ1-4; 8 bases fit TRBD1. V lost 5 bases and J lost 5; bases outside the gene matches: 4. Germline values: CDR1 LNHDA, CDR2 SQIVND (reference sequence). There are 14 residues in the CDR3. The CDR3: CASSATGVNEKLFF. The CDR3 DNA sequence: TGTGCCAGTAGTGCGACAGGGGTGAATGAAAAACTGTTTTTT. Full variable domain (missing parts from reference TRBV19 and TRBJ1-4): DGGITQSPKYLFRKEGQNVTLSCEQNLNHDAMYWYRQDPGQGLRLIYYSQIVNDFQKGDIAEGYSVSREKKESFPLTVTSAQKNPTAFYLCASSATGVNEKLFFGSGTQLSVL.

This clonotype was picked up a small number of times. The V and J genes are TRBV27 and TRBJ1-2; tentative D call: TRBD1 (6 bases). V was shortened by 8 bases and J by 0 bases, with 19 bases between the two germline ends. The germline gives CDR1 MNHEY, CDR2 SMNVEV (reference sequence). The CDR3 consists of 16 residues. CDR3 coding DNA: TGTGCCAGCGGATTGGACAGCAATAACCCTAACTATGGCTACACCTTC. Amino acid sequence: CASGLDSNNPNYGYTF.

This clonotype has a handful of counts. The chain recombines TRBV13 with TRBJ1-2; D is undetermined. The CDR3 extends over 13 amino acids. Germline CDR1 and CDR2: PRHDT and FYEKMQ (reference sequence). The V end was cut by 0 bases, the J end by 6 bases, with 8 bases between. CDR3 sequence (DNA): TGTGCCAGCAGCTTAGGGACGGTTGATGGCTACACCTTC. Translating gives CASSLGTVDGYTF.

The V call is TRBV14, the J call TRBJ1-6; D gene ambiguous. CDR3 length: 17 amino acids. Germline V gene sequence: CDR1 SGHDN, CDR2 FVKESK. V was clipped by 0 bases and J by 3 bases, with 12 bases between them. The DNA for the CDR3 is TGTGCCAGCAGCCAAGACGGGCAGGCGAACTATAATTCACCCCTCCACTTT. This sequence encodes CASSQDGQANYNSPLHF.

The chain couples TRBV3-1 to TRBJ1-2; the match to TRBD1 covers 8 bases. The CDR3 is made up of 15 amino acids. Germline CDR1 LGHDT, CDR2 YNNKEL (reference sequence). Trimming removed 4 bases from V and 6 bases from J; junction bases left unmatched: 10. This CDR3 reads CASSPLSSRGHGYTF. In nucleotides, the CDR3 is TGTGCCAGCAGCCCCCTTTCTTCCAGGGGGCATGGCTACACCTTC.

This clonotype was seen many times. The chain couples TRBV2 to TRBJ2-1; D is unclear. CDR1 and CDR2 from the germline V gene are SNHLY and FYNNEI. Trimming took off 5 bases at V and 5 bases at J, with 13 bases between the two ends. The CDR3 sequence is 14 residues long. CDR3 bases: TGTGCCAGCAGTAAATCGAGCAGGAACAATGAGCAGTTCTTC. It encodes CASSKSSRNNEQFF.

A few counts support this clonotype. The chain links TRBV6-1 to TRBJ1-5; 7 positions match TRBD1. Germline CDR1 reads MNHNS; CDR2 reads SASEGT. This CDR3 has 18 residues. With 1 base clipped from V and 0 bases from J, the junction kept 9 bases outside the gene matches. As DNA, the CDR3 is TGTGCCAGCAGTGAAGTGCTTAGGGGGCTTTATAGCAATCAGCCCCAGCATTTT. Translation: CASSEVLRGLYSNQPQHF.

This chain links TRBV18 with TRBJ1-3; 8 bases match TRBD1. The J segment lost 0 bases and the V segment lost 2 bases, leaving 3 bases of the junction unmatched. The CDR3 consists of 16 residues. Germline CDR1 and CDR2: KGHSH and LQKENI. The CDR3 loop reads CASSPTTGVSGNTIYF. The CDR3, as DNA: TGTGCCAGCTCACCAACGACAGGGGTCTCTGGAAACACCATATATTTT.

DNA of the CDR3: TGTGCCATCCGCGGGGCAGGGGGTTCGGAGGAGACCCAGTACTTC. Its translation: CAIRGAGGSEETQYF. The chain joins TRBV10-3 to TRBJ2-5, with a tentative D call TRBD1 (7 bases). V lost 8 bases, J lost 5 bases, and 21 bases lay in between. Germline CDR1 ENHRY, CDR2 SYGVKD. The CDR3 spans 15 residues.

In this sample, this clonotype turned up many times. V is TRBV15 and J is TRBJ1-2; weak D call: TRBD1 (5 bases). V lost 0 bases and J 0 bases, leaving 8 bases between the germline ends. The CDR3 extends over 15 amino acids. Germline V lookup: CDR1 LNHNV, CDR2 YYDKDF (reference sequence). In DNA form, the CDR3 reads TGTGCCACCAGCAGAGACAGGGTAGCTAACTATGGCTACACCTTC. Translation: CATSRDRVANYGYTF. The variable domain in full, with the rest retrieved from reference TRBV15 and TRBJ1-2, is DAMVIQNPRYQVTQFGKPVTLSCSQTLNHNVMYWYQQKSSQAPKLLFHYYDKDFNNEADTPDNFQSRRPNTSFCFLDIRSPGLGDTAMYLCATSRDRVANYGYTFGSGTRLTVV.

This clonotype was observed many times. This chain links TRBV12-5 with TRBJ2-5, with no clear D. Germline V gene lookup returns CDR1 LGHNT and CDR2 FRNRAP. CDR3 length: 13 residues. With 3 bases removed from V and 5 bases from J, the gap between germline ends came to 10 bases. CDR3 DNA: TGTGCTAGTGGTTTAGACACCCTGGAGACCCAGTACTTC. This codes for CASGLDTLETQYF.

In its sample, this clonotype was seen a few times. The chain joins TRBV12-3 or TRBV12-4 to TRBJ2-5, with TRBD2 matching over 8 bases. After removal of 6 bases from V and 0 bases from J, the junction contained 6 bases not matched to a gene. This CDR3 region has 15 residues. CDR3 coding DNA: TGTGCCAGCAGATTCGGGGGGGCGTACCAAGAGACCCAGTACTTC. It translates to CASRFGGAYQETQYF.

The table lists this clonotype with many counts. The CDR3 sequence is CASIKDGRITDTQYF. CDR3 nucleotide sequence: TGTGCCAGCATCAAGGACGGGCGGATCACAGATACGCAGTATTTT. The chain employs TRBV12-3 or TRBV12-4 and TRBJ2-3; D not certain. Trimming took off 7 bases at V and 2 bases at J, with 16 bases between the two ends. The CDR3 runs 15 residues.

This clonotype showed up just a few times. The gene calls are TRBV11-2 and TRBJ2-3, with 13 positions matching TRBD2. Germline loops: CDR1 SGHAT, CDR2 FQNNGV. J lost 6 bases, V lost 5 bases, and 8 bases had no gene match. This CDR3 contains 16 residues. CDR3 in amino acids: CASSARLAGGFDTQYF. The CDR3 DNA sequence: TGTGCCAGCAGCGCGAGACTAGCGGGGGGCTTCGATACGCAGTATTTT.

This chain links TRBV30 with TRBJ2-2, with 9 bases fitting TRBD2. The CDR3 is made up of 16 amino acids. J was trimmed by 3 bases and V by 1 base; bases with no gene match: 6. Germline V gives CDR1 GTSNPN, CDR2 SVGIG (reference sequence). The CDR3 nucleotides are TGTGCCTGGAGTGGGGGGGCTAGCGGGGACACCGGGGAGCTGTTTTTT. Its protein product is CAWSGGASGDTGELFF.

The chain links TRBV6-1 to TRBJ2-7; TRBD2 matches at 7 bases. Germline CDR1 and CDR2: MNHNS and SASEGT. This CDR3 spans 14 amino acids. V dropped 6 bases and J dropped 3; count of bases not matched to a gene: 8. CDR3 DNA sequence: TGTGCCAGCAGCGAATGGGGCGGGGGCTACGAGCAGTACTTC. Amino acids: CASSEWGGGYEQYF.